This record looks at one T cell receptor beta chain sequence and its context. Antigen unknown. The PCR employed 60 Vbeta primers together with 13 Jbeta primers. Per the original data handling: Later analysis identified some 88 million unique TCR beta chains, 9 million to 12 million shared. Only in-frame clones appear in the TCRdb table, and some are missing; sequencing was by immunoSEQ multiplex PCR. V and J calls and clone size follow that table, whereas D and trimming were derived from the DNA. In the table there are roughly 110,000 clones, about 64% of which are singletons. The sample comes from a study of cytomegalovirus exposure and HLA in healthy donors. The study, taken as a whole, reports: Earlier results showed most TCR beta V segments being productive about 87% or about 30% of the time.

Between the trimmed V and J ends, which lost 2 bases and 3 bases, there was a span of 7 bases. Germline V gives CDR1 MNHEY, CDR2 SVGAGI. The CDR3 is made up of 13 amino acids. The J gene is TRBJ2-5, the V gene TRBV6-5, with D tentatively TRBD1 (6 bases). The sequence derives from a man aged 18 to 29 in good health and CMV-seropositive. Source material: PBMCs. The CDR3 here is CASSYPGEETQYF. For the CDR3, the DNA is TGTGCCAGCAGTTACCCAGGGGAAGAGACCCAGTACTTC.